The rows below give T cell receptor beta chains drawn from one sample of a study of T cell responses to AZD1222 COVID-19 vaccine. Data came from immunoSEQ multiplex PCR; TCRdb stores just in-frame clones and leaves some out. The top ten clones hold approximately 8.4% of a sample with over 100,000 clones, roughly 90% of them seen once. This specimen consisted of peripheral blood, obtained on day 0 of AZD1222 vaccination. All receptors come from an adult in good health. The conserved cysteine and the conserved F or W are not part of the CDR3 here. D genes are given only for firm matches.

J,D,V,CDR3
TRBJ1-2,-,TRBV7-9,ASSLQADYGYT
TRBJ1-2,-,TRBV28,ASSLRGDYGYT
TRBJ2-1,-,TRBV18,ASSRGRSPNEQF
TRBJ2-5,TRBD2,TRBV2,ASTSGSFSTQY
TRBJ2-3,-,TRBV6-5,ASSLGGAGDTQY
TRBJ1-5,-,TRBV3-1/TRBV3-2,ASSQGHREQPQH
TRBJ2-1,TRBD2,TRBV18,ASSVGLAGSGGEQF
TRBJ2-3,-,TRBV7-3,ASSLGGVTDTQY
TRBJ1-1,-,TRBV4-1,ASSQNRAKDTEAF
TRBJ2-2,-,TRBV6-6,ASSARDGGELF
TRBJ1-5,-,TRBV4-1,ASSQDRTAGNQPQH
TRBJ1-3,-,TRBV5-1,ASSPTPSGNTIY
TRBJ1-1,-,TRBV6-6,ASSPAGALKANTEAF
TRBJ2-7,TRBD2,TRBV7-9,ASSHTSGRAHEQY
TRBJ2-7,-,TRBV6-1,ASSDFEPPYEQY
TRBJ2-5,TRBD2,TRBV5-5,ASSLARLAGETQY
TRBJ2-1,TRBD2,TRBV7-9,ASSRRGTSGYNEQF
TRBJ2-1,TRBD2,TRBV11-2,ASSFGGSLSYNEQF
TRBJ2-7,TRBD1,TRBV28,ASSDPGGVLYEQY
TRBJ2-6,TRBD1,TRBV5-1,ASSLSGTGTSGANVLT
TRBJ2-5,-,TRBV3-1/TRBV3-2,ASSHLLDTQETQY
TRBJ1-4,-,TRBV29-1,SVGQPNEKLF
TRBJ2-7,TRBD1,TRBV19,ASSIGRGQVGYEQY
TRBJ1-2,-,TRBV28,AINRGSDTFYGYT
TRBJ2-2,-,TRBV7-9,ASTAGFGAGELF
TRBJ1-1,-,TRBV7-9,ASSPLLNTEAF
TRBJ2-1,-,TRBV27,ASSLRGPNNEQF
TRBJ2-1,TRBD1,TRBV5-1,ASSGTGSYNEQF
TRBJ2-1,TRBD2,TRBV28,ATLRGLAGGGRQF
TRBJ2-7,-,TRBV30,AWSGSRSGLSYEQY
TRBJ1-5,TRBD1,TRBV13,ASSQGASNQPQH
TRBJ1-5,TRBD1,TRBV3-1/TRBV3-2,ASSQYRGDQPQH
TRBJ1-1,-,TRBV18,ASSPDQGKANTEAF
TRBJ2-4,-,TRBV6-5,ASYAPVAKNIQY
TRBJ2-7,-,TRBV2,ASSVTGRSKGDSYEQY
TRBJ1-3,TRBD1,TRBV3-1/TRBV3-2,ASSPVLGQGTLSGNTIY
TRBJ2-1,TRBD2,TRBV15,ATSTRGRLAGPGNSYNEQF
TRBJ2-1,-,TRBV9,ASSAGTSSYNEQF
TRBJ2-5,TRBD2,TRBV24-1,ATSDPTSGGGETQY
TRBJ2-6,-,TRBV9,ASSAQVAVAGANVLT
TRBJ2-1,-,TRBV5-1,ASSLRVGTDDEQF
TRBJ1-1,-,TRBV7-9,ASSFQGRAEAF
TRBJ1-2,-,TRBV5-4,ASRNVGGWSGYT
TRBJ1-5,-,TRBV19,ASSIYATGENQPQH
TRBJ1-1,-,TRBV5-1,ASSLVWGMNTEAF
TRBJ1-1,-,TRBV19,ASIKNTEAF
TRBJ1-3,-,TRBV10-2,ASCPQQASSGNTIY
TRBJ2-1,TRBD2,TRBV11-2,ASSLEVASGDEQF
TRBJ1-2,-,TRBV6-2/TRBV6-3,ASSSPDSVYGYT
TRBJ2-1,TRBD2,TRBV5-1,ASSTGLATHNEQF
TRBJ1-5,-,TRBV6-5,AGGPRGHQPQH
TRBJ2-5,TRBD1,TRBV11-3,ASSSRQGFSETQY
TRBJ2-1,-,TRBV11-2,ASSLVAGTSINEQF
TRBJ1-1,-,TRBV9,ASSATGRAF
TRBJ2-5,-,TRBV2,ASNRGAIEETQY